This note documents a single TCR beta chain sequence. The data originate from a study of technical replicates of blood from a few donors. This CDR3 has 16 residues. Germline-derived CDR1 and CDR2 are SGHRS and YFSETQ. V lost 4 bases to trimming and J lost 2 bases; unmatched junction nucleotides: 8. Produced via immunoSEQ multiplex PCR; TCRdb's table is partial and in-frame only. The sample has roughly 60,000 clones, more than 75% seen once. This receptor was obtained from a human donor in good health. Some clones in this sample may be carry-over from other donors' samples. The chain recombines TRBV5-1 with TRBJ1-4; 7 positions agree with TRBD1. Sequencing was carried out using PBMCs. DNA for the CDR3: TGCGCCAGCAGCGTCCCTACAGGGGCGACTAATGAAAAACTGTTTTTT. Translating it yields CASSVPTGATNEKLFF.